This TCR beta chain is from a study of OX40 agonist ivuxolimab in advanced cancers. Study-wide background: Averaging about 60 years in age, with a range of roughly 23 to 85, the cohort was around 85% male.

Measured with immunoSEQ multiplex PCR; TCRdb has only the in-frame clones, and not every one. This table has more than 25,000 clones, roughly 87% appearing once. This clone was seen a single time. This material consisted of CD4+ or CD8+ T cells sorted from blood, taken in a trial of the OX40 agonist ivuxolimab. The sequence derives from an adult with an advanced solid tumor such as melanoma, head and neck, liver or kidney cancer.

The CDR3 spells CASSSREGGRNSYEQYF. For the CDR3, the DNA is TGTGCCAGCAGCTCCCGGGAGGGCGGCAGGAACTCCTACGAGCAGTACTTC. The chain links TRBV7-9 to TRBJ2-7, with 8 bases lining up with TRBD2. V trimming: 4 bases; J trimming: 0 bases; junction bases outside the gene matches: 11. Germline CDR1 SEHNR, CDR2 FQNEAQ (reference sequence). CDR3 length equals 17 residues.